This T cell receptor beta chain is drawn from a study of identifying expanded T cells in peripheral blood. Study conclusions and caveats: Technical replicates showed roughly 1.2 changed clones; two weeks roughly 15; four weeks 19.

Collection occurred without any documented infections or immune events in donors. Per the germline V gene, CDR1 is SGHDT and CDR2 is YYEEEE. After removal of 2 bases from V and 1 base from J, the junction contained 11 bases not matched to a gene. This CDR3 region has 17 residues. Comments on this clone: The target antigen is unknown.

The repertoire was sequenced with immunoSEQ multiplex PCR; TCRdb's copy has only in-frame clones and lacks some. The repertoire holds about 50,000 clones, with around 82% as singletons. Sequencing was performed on blood. The chain recombines TRBV5-6 with TRBJ1-1; 7 positions match TRBD1. The TCR originated in a person between 18 and 75 years old in good health. CDR3 region: CASSFMTGIRANTEAFF. The CDR3 DNA follows: TGTGCCAGCAGCTTCATGACAGGGATACGTGCGAACACTGAAGCTTTCTTT. Filled out from reference TRBV5-6 and TRBJ1-1, the complete variable domain reads DAGVTQSPTHLIKTRGQQVTLRCSPKSGHDTVSWYQQALGQGPQFIFQYYEEEERQRGNFPDRFSGHQFPNYSSELNVNALLLGDSALYLCASSFMTGIRANTEAFFGQGTRLTVV.